This TCR beta chain was observed in a study of blood T cell repertoires in COVID-19 (dated by TCRdb to the early 2020s). Study-level background: Samples from collaborators originated in the United States, Italy and Spain and spanned both the acute and convalescent phases of COVID-19. The prospective study material was composed of cDNA or gDNA derived from T cells, B-cell-depleted T cells, or PBMCs. Subjects who had been exposed to COVID-19, were actively infected with it, or had recovered from it provided the deeply sampled blood TCRbeta repertoires that made up the dataset. The repertoires were made available in a free public database intended to serve as a resource for research on the immune response to SARS-CoV-2. The samples were drawn from two sources: the first 160 participants of the ongoing ImmuneRACE study, and 950 to 1,500 subjects contributed by 6 global collaborators. The sample metadata nearly always contained a de-identified subject ID, COVID-19 status, age in years and sex. Where available, HLA class I and class II types were obtained from metadata supplied by the sample provider rather than from assay-based typing.

Collaborating institutions collected whole blood in K2EDTA tubes following their own protocols. For TCRbeta analysis, collaborators shipped samples in one of three forms: frozen whole blood, isolated PBMCs, or DNA extracted from either of those sample types. CDR1 LGHDT and CDR2 YNNKEL were looked up in the germline V gene (reference sequence). Trimmed from V: 1 base; trimmed from J: 1 base; junction bases lacking a gene match: 4. From cysteine to phenylalanine, the CDR3 is 15 amino acids long. The read is trimmed to its CDR3 DNA, 45 bases read in frame from base 1. Of note for this clone: Its target antigen remains unknown. No base quality information exists; no much larger clone differs at one position.

The full study reports these points: How much clinical and demographic metadata was included differed by source and by participant, and the metadata was provided uncurated.

TCRbeta CDR3 regions were amplified from genomic DNA using the immunoSEQ Assay, a bias-controlled multiplex PCR. The published analysis was carried out like this. Nucleated cell counts per sample were estimated from amplification of reference gene primers within the assay. Sequence reads were collapsed and filtered to measure the absolute abundance of every unique TCRbeta CDR3 rearrangement. For each sample, productive Simpson clonality was calculated as the square root of Simpson's diversity index over productive rearrangements. This immuneACCESS table, as held by TCRdb, lists in-frame sequences with V and J called but not all clones. Of the missing ones, under half trace to an unresolved V gene in checked studies; the others have no known cause. V, J and clone size are taken as reported in that table, and D and trimming were inferred from the DNA itself. Within this sample are roughly 150,000 clones, with around 90% of them counted one time only. The ten top clones hold under 7% of the sample.

The sequence is built from TRBV3-1 (or the pseudogene TRBV3-2) and TRBJ2-7, and 7 bases in between align with TRBD1. The receptor's source is a human donor in a cohort sampled during active COVID-19. Sequencing was performed on peripheral blood. The CDR3 reads CASSQVGTASYEQYF. In nucleotide form, the sequence is TGTGCCAGCAGCCAAGTTGGGACAGCATCCTACGAGCAGTACTTC.